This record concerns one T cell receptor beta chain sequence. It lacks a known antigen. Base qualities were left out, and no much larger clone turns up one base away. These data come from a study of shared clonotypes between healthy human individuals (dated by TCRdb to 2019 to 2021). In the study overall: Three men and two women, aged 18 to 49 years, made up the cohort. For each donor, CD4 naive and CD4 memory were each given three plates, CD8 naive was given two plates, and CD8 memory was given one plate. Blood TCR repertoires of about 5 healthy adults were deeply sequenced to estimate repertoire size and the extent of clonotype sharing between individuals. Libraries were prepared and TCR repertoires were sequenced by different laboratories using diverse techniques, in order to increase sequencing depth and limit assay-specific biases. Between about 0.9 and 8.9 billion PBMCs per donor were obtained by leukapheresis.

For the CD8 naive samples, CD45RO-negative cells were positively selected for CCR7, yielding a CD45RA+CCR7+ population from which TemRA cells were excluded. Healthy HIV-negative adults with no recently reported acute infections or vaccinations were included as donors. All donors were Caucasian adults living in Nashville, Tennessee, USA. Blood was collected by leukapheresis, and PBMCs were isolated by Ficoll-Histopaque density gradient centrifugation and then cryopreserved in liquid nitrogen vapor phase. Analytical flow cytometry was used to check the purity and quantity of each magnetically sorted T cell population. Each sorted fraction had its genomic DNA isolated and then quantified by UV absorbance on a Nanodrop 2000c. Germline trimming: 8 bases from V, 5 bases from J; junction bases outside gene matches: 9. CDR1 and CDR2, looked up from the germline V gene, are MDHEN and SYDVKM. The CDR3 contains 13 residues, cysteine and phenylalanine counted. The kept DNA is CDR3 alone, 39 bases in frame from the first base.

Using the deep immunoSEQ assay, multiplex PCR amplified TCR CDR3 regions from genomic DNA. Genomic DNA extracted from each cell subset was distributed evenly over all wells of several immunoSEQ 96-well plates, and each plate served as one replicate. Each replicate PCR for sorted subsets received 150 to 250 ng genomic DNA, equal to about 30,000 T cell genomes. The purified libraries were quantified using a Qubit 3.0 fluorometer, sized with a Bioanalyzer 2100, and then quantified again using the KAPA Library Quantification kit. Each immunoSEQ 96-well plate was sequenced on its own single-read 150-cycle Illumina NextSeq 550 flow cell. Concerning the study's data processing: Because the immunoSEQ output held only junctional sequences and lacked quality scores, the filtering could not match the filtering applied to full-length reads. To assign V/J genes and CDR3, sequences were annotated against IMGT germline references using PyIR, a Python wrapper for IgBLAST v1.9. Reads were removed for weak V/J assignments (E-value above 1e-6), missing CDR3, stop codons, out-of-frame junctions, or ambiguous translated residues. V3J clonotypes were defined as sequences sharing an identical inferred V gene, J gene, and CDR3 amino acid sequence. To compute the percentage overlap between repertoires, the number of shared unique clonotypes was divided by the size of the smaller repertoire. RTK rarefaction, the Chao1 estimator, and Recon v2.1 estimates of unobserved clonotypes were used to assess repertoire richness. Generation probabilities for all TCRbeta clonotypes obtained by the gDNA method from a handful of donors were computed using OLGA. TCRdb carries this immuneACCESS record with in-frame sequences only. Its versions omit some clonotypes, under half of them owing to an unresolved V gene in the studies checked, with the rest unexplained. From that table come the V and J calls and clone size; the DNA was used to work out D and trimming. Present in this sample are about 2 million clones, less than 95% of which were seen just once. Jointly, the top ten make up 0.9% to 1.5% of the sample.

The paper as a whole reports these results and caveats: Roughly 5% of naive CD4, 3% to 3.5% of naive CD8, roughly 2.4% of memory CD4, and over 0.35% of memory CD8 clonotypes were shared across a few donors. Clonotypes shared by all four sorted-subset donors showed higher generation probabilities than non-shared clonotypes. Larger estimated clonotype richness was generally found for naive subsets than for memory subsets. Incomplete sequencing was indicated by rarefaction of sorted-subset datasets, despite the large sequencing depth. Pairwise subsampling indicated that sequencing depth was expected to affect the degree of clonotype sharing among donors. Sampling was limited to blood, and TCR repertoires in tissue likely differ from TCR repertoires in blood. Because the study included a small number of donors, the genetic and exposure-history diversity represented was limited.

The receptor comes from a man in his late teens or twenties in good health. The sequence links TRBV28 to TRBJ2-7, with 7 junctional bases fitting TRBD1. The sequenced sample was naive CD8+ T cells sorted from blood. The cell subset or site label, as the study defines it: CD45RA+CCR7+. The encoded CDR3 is CASRDSLLNEQYF. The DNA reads TGTGCCAGCCGGGACAGCCTCTTGAACGAGCAGTACTTC.